The 8 T cell receptor beta chains given below trace back to one sample, sequenced in a study of beta chain features in type 1 diabetes. Every isolated RNA sample was fully reverse transcribed, so sequencing captured expressed TCRB transcripts. TCRdb keeps only in-frame clones here, not all; method: immunoSEQ multiplex PCR. Here the sample spans 120,000 to 150,000 clones, under 60% being singletons. The sample was Tregs from blood. Receptors originate from a man younger than 30 in good health.

The V and J genes are TRBV20-1 and TRBJ2-7; 7 bases map to TRBD1. This CDR3 is 11 amino acids long. Germline V gene data show CDR1 as DFQATT and CDR2 as SNEGSKA (reference sequence). With V trimmed by 3 bases and J by 7 bases, 3 bases remained unmatched. The CDR3 protein is CSARGQWEQYF. The DNA for the CDR3 is TGCAGTGCTAGGGGACAGTGGGAGCAGTACTTC.

The V and J genes are TRBV5-1 and TRBJ1-2; the match to TRBD1 covers 8 bases. The CDR3 loop spans 13 amino acids. Germline CDR1 is SGHRS and CDR2 is YFSETQ. V gave up 4 bases and J gave up 4 bases; unmatched junction bases: 3. The CDR3 spells CASSPGQAYGYTF. The CDR3 DNA sequence: TGCGCCAGCAGCCCGGGACAGGCCTATGGCTACACCTTC.

The chain joins TRBV28 to TRBJ1-5, with D perhaps matching TRBD1 (5 bases). This CDR3 is 14 amino acids long. Trimming left V 3 bases short and J 7 bases short, with 13 bases between. CDR1 and CDR2 from the germline V gene are MDHEN and SYDVKM. Here the CDR3 reads CASSFRGGWQPQHF. In DNA, the CDR3 is TGTGCCAGCAGTTTTCGTGGGGGGTGGCAGCCCCAGCATTTT.

The chain has TRBV28 and TRBJ2-5; D is undetermined. V dropped 2 bases and J dropped 7 bases, with 8 bases sitting between them. Germline V lookup: CDR1 MDHEN, CDR2 SYDVKM. There are 12 residues in the CDR3. CDR3 DNA: TGTGCCAGCAGTTTAAGAGCCTCGACCCAGTACTTC. It codes for CASSLRASTQYF.

The V and J genes are TRBV2 and TRBJ1-1; tentative D call: TRBD1 (6 bases). CDR1 is SNHLY, CDR2 FYNNEI, per germline. With 5 bases removed from V and 5 bases from J, the gap between germline ends came to 15 bases. The CDR3 contains 14 residues. CDR3 residues: CASSLGGRGTEAFF. CDR3 bases: TGTGCCAGCAGTCTCGGGGGGCGAGGAACTGAAGCTTTCTTT.

CDR3 region: CASRRGGAGASEQYF. CDR3 DNA sequence: TGTGCCAGCAGACGAGGGGGCGCCGGGGCTTCCGAGCAGTACTTC. This chain joins TRBV28 and TRBJ2-7; the match to TRBD1 covers 7 bases. V shed 6 bases, J shed 6 bases, and the junction held 14 bases outside the gene matches. Germline CDR1 reads MDHEN; CDR2 reads SYDVKM. CDR3 length: 15 amino acids. The full variable domain, completed using reference TRBV28 and TRBJ2-7, is DVKVTQSSRYLVKRTGEKVFLECVQDMDHENMFWYRQDPGLGLRLIYFSYDVKMKEKGDIPEGYSVSREKKERFSLILESASTNQTSMYLCASRRGGAGASEQYFGPGTRLTVT.

CDR3 nucleotide sequence: TGTGCCAGCAGCCAAGGGGGAGTGAAGGAGACCCAGTACTTC. The encoded protein is CASSQGGVKETQYF. The chain joins TRBV11-3 to TRBJ2-5; D is perhaps TRBD1 (6 bases). V was shortened by 5 bases and J by 5 bases, with 15 bases between the two germline ends. The CDR3 is 14 residues long. Germline V gene data show CDR1 as SGHNT and CDR2 as YENEEA.

The J gene is TRBJ2-7, the V gene TRBV19, with TRBD1 identical over 10 bases. The germline V gene encodes CDR1 LNHDA and CDR2 SQIVND (reference sequence). The CDR3 is 13 residues long. J lost 4 bases, V lost 7 bases, and 4 bases had no gene match. CDR3 sequence (DNA): TGTGCCAGTACTGGGACAGGGGATTACGAGCAGTACTTC. It encodes CASTGTGDYEQYF.